This TCR beta chain was captured by sequencing in a study of Graves' ophthalmopathy and Graves' hyperthyroidism (dated 2018 in TCRdb). For the wider study: Hyperthyroidism was defined as stable when no progression to ophthalmopathy occurred within 18 months of follow-up. After sampling, hyperthyroidism patients received methimazole starting at 30 mg daily, and ophthalmopathy patients received high-dose intravenous methylprednisolone. The study used TCR beta repertoire signatures to distinguish Graves' ophthalmopathy from Graves' hyperthyroidism and to predict progression to ophthalmopathy. T-cell repertoires of thyroid tissue and blood were compared in five or six hyperthyroidism patients. An independent validation cohort comprised around 19 hyperthyroidism patients and about 16 patients who later progressed from hyperthyroidism to ophthalmopathy. To explore V-J signatures distinguishing ophthalmopathy from hyperthyroidism, a discovery set of around 100 patients (roughly 42 ophthalmopathy, some 55 stable hyperthyroidism) was enrolled. In total, approximately 130 blood samples were TCR-sequenced: some 43 ophthalmopathy, roughly 77 hyperthyroidism and roughly 17 hyperthyroidism-to-ophthalmopathy patients. Points the paper makes about the study in general: In validation, the model predicted ophthalmopathy progression with 70.59% sensitivity and approximately 75% specificity; some twelve predicted patients were CT-confirmed with GO in a median of around 6.5 months. In cross-validation, the 13-signature model distinguished ophthalmopathy from stable hyperthyroidism with approximately 90% sensitivity and 81% to 82% specificity, while in the test set the corresponding values were around 79% and 71%. Sample size was not statistically predetermined, and group allocation was not concealed from the investigators. Most expanded thyroid clonotypes with a frequency above 0.001 also appeared in blood, which suggests that blood repertoires may reflect the immune response in the thyroid.

Trimming costs V 3 bases and J 2 bases, and their ends lie 10 bases apart. Measured from the cysteine to the phenylalanine, the CDR3 is 13 residues long. The retained sequence is limited to the CDR3, 39 bases, with the frame set at the first base. CDR1 and CDR2 are drawn from the germline V gene: SQVTM, ANQGSEA. Hyperthyroidism patients were newly diagnosed, were aged 18 to 65 years, and had a disease duration under 2 months. Patients with other autoimmune diseases, uncontrolled infections, pregnancy or lactation were excluded from the study. Clinical symptoms, serum thyroxine, TRAb, thyroid ultrasound and orbital computed tomography were used for diagnosis. Total RNA was extracted with Trizol reagent and quality-checked on an Agilent 2100 Bioanalyzer. This clonotype was observed many times. Its antigen is unknown. No much larger clonotype is one base removed from it; base qualities were not supplied.

For repertoire sequencing, the TCR beta CDR3 regions were amplified from RNA transcripts. The first round was an RT-PCR using HTBI primers with the Qiagen OneStep RT-PCR kit, and this first round was followed by a second-round multiplex PCR, then size selection and purification. Libraries were sequenced paired-end with 100 bp reads on an Illumina HiSeq2000. Processing in the source paper ran as follows. SOAPnuke was used to process the reads, removing any read that contained adapters or uncalled bases, had a mean Phred below 15, or lacked an exact match to the constant primer or identifier. High-quality paired reads were merged with COPE v1.2.5. Each unique nucleotide sequence was defined as a clonotype, and clonotypes were aligned to IMGT TRB V, D and J references with MiTCR v1.1. Only V-J combinations with frequency above 0.0001 were analysed, covering approximately 99% of repertoires. For each V-J combination, a TCR clonal expansion and chaos score was defined as the ratio of F50 clonal expansion to chaos observed in the TCRdist matrix. Welch's t-statistics and random forest were used to narrow the features down to around 12 V-J combinations, which were then fed into a naive Bayes classifier. The similarity between thyroid and blood repertoires was quantified using the Morisita-Horn index. The public sequencing data were trimmed at Q25 with fastp and processed into clonotypes with MiXCR by TCRdb, which kept only in-frame beta chains. One record per CDR3 amino acid sequence lists the most common genes and DNA. These V and J calls rely on TCRdb rather than the paper's analysis. Within this sample are over a million distinct CDR3 sequences, with 36% of them counted one time only. The ten largest clones represent 11% of the sample.

This sequence originates from an adult man with Graves' hyperthyroidism. The V and J genes are TRBV29-1 and TRBJ1-2, with no reliable assignment of the D segment. Sequencing used peripheral blood or thyroid tissue (not recorded which). The sequenced DNA is TGCAGCGTTGATTTGTCCAGCAACTATGGCTACACCTTC. It specifies CSVDLSSNYGYTF.